Shown below are 30 T cell receptor beta chains from a single sample sequenced in a study of blood T cell repertoires in COVID-19. This table comes from immunoSEQ multiplex PCR, and its TCRdb copy is limited to in-frame clones, with some not included. The sample lists 280,000 or so clones; approximately 83% were seen once. The sequencing input was PBMCs or T cells enriched from blood (not recorded which). These receptors were obtained from a man aged 25-45 years who had recovered from COVID-19.

This sequence joins TRBV6-5 and TRBJ1-2; perhaps TRBD1 as D (6 bases). V was trimmed by 8 bases and J by 4 bases, leaving 14 bases between them. CDR3 length: 13 residues. Germline CDR1 reads MNHEY; CDR2 reads SVGAGI. CDR3 sequence (DNA): TGTGCCAGCGCTTCGGGGGGGCTCTATGGCTACACCTTC. Amino acids: CASASGGLYGYTF.

The chain recombines TRBV6-6 with TRBJ1-2; TRBD1 matches 9 bases. Looked up from germline, CDR1 is MNHNY and CDR2 is SVGAGI (reference sequence). The CDR3 spans 14 residues. J gave up 7 bases and V 2 bases, and 5 bases lay outside the gene matches. The chain's CDR3 is CASSYGDREGGYTF. The CDR3, as DNA: TGTGCCAGCAGTTACGGGGACAGGGAGGGTGGCTACACCTTC.

The rearrangement uses TRBV6-5 and TRBJ2-7; perhaps TRBD1 as D (6 bases). V gave up 4 bases and J gave up 0 bases, with 13 bases separating them. The CDR3 has 15 amino acids. CDR1 is MNHEY and CDR2 is SVGAGI in the germline V gene. The CDR3 region has the DNA TGTGCCAGCAGTTCCGTGGCAGGGGCCTCCTACGAGCAGTACTTC. Its protein is CASSSVAGASYEQYF.

V and J are TRBV10-3 and TRBJ1-6; 9 positions match TRBD1. The CDR3 is made up of 14 amino acids. V shed 0 bases, J shed 13 bases, and the junction held 4 bases outside the gene matches. Per the germline V gene, CDR1 is ENHRY and CDR2 is SYGVKD. The CDR3 region has the DNA TGTGCCATCAGTGAGTCGACAGGGGGAACTCCCCTCCACTTT. It is translated as CAISESTGGTPLHF.

The gene calls are TRBV6-1 and TRBJ2-6; 7 nucleotides agree with TRBD1. The CDR3 spans 18 residues. Looked up from germline, CDR1 is MNHNS and CDR2 is SASEGT. After removal of 0 bases from V and 0 bases from J, the junction contained 5 bases not matched to a gene. The CDR3 loop reads CASSEAEQGLSGANVLTF. Here the CDR3 DNA reads TGTGCCAGCAGTGAAGCGGAACAGGGGCTCTCTGGGGCCAACGTCCTGACTTTC.

The CDR3 DNA follows: TGTGCCAGCAGTGAACAGGGATTGAGGACTGAAGCTTTCTTT. It translates to CASSEQGLRTEAFF. The rearrangement joins TRBV6-1 to TRBJ1-1, with D possibly being TRBD1 (5 bases). The CDR3 contains 14 residues. Trimming stripped 2 bases from V and 5 bases from J, with 12 bases between. Germline CDR1 and CDR2: MNHNS and SASEGT.

A single count supports this clone. J is TRBJ1-1 and V is TRBV25-1; 8 bases fit TRBD1. V was pared by 6 bases and J by 4 bases, with 10 bases of the junction left unmatched. Germline values: CDR1 MGHDK, CDR2 SYGVNS. The CDR3 is 15 residues long. CDR3 in DNA: TGTGCCAGCAGCACCCCGACAGGGGTTAGCACTGAAGCTTTCTTT. Protein: CASSTPTGVSTEAFF.

V usage is TRBV27 and J usage is TRBJ1-6; the D gene is possibly TRBD1 (6 bases). Germline V lookup: CDR1 MNHEY, CDR2 SMNVEV (reference sequence). Between the trimmed V and J ends, which lost 1 base and 4 bases, there was a span of 8 bases. The CDR3 spans 15 residues. CDR3 in DNA: TGTGCCAGCAGTTTATTGGGGGCGTATAATTCACCCCTCCACTTT. Translation: CASSLLGAYNSPLHF.

The chain employs TRBV5-1 and TRBJ2-1; D gene ambiguous. Per the germline V gene, CDR1 is SGHRS and CDR2 is YFSETQ. Trimming removed 3 bases at V and 4 bases at J, with 14 bases between. The CDR3 sequence is 15 residues long. CDR3 region: CASSSTAGQYNEQFF. CDR3 coding DNA: TGCGCCAGCAGCTCTACGGCAGGCCAGTACAATGAGCAGTTCTTC.

The chain joins TRBV5-1 to TRBJ2-7; weak D call: TRBD1 (5 bases). Germline V gives CDR1 SGHRS, CDR2 YFSETQ. The CDR3 spans 14 residues. The V end was cut by 2 bases, the J end by 2 bases, with 11 bases between. The CDR3 loop reads CASSFLSRAYEQYF. DNA for the CDR3: TGCGCCAGCAGCTTCTTATCCAGGGCCTACGAGCAGTACTTC.

This clone came up a few times. This chain uses TRBV19 with TRBJ2-1; a possible D gene is TRBD1 (6 bases). The CDR3 runs to 16 residues. CDR1 is LNHDA, CDR2 SQIVND, per germline (reference sequence). V gave up 4 bases and J gave up 0 bases, with 13 bases separating them. CDR3 region: CASSTQGHISYNEQFF. CDR3 coding DNA: TGTGCCAGTAGTACTCAGGGACACATCTCCTACAATGAGCAGTTCTTC.

The V and J genes are TRBV6-2 or TRBV6-3 and TRBJ2-7, with TRBD2 matching 12 bases. This CDR3 has 15 residues. The J segment lost 3 bases and the V segment lost 0 bases, leaving 0 bases of the junction unmatched. Germline CDR1 MNHEY, CDR2 SVGEGT. In DNA form, the CDR3 reads TGTGCCAGCAGTTACTCGACTAGCGGGGGCTACGAGCAGTACTTC. It specifies CASSYSTSGGYEQYF.

This chain joins TRBV6-4 and TRBJ1-1; 7 nucleotides line up with TRBD1. Germline V gene sequence: CDR1 MRHNA, CDR2 SNTAGT. This CDR3 has 14 amino acids. The trim removed 2 bases at V and 1 base at J, leaving 1 base unmatched. CDR3 nucleotide sequence: TGTGCCAGCAGTGACGGACAGGAGAACACTGAAGCTTTCTTT. Protein: CASSDGQENTEAFF.

The chain employs TRBV3-1 (or the pseudogene TRBV3-2) and TRBJ1-2; the match to TRBD1 covers 9 bases. This CDR3 contains 16 residues. Germline-derived CDR1 and CDR2 are LGHDT and YNNKEL (reference sequence). V lost 4 bases to trimming and J lost 7 bases; unmatched junction nucleotides: 13. The CDR3, as DNA: TGTGCCAGCAGCCTCATTGGTGGACAGGGGCCTGGTGGCTACACCTTC. Residues: CASSLIGGQGPGGYTF.

The rearrangement uses TRBV12-5 and TRBJ1-2; possibly TRBD1 for D (6 bases). Germline assignment: CDR1 LGHNT and CDR2 FRNRAP. The CDR3 length is 17 residues. Deletions cut 0 bases from V and 5 bases from J, with 19 bases between. For the CDR3, the DNA is TGTGCTAGTGGTTTGGTAACGGGGGGGGCGGCTGGATATGGCTACACCTTC. It specifies CASGLVTGGAAGYGYTF.

This clone was counted between two and nine times. This chain's CDR3 is CASSFGLAGATGELFF. DNA of the CDR3: TGTGCCAGCAGCTTTGGGCTAGCGGGAGCCACCGGGGAGCTGTTTTTT. The chain recombines TRBV7-3 with TRBJ2-2, with 10 bases lining up with TRBD2. Germline V gene lookup returns CDR1 SGHTA and CDR2 FQGTGA. V shed 3 bases and J 4 bases; nucleotides not matched to a gene: 5. CDR3 length: 16 residues.

This clone came up a few times. The J gene is TRBJ2-1, the V gene TRBV4-1; D might be TRBD2 (6 bases). Germline V gene data show CDR1 as MGHRA and CDR2 as YSYEKL. CDR3 length equals 16 residues. The germline V and J ends were trimmed by 3 bases and 3 bases, with 15 bases remaining between them. The CDR3 DNA reads TGCGCCAGCAGCCAGGACGGGGGAGGATTCTACAATGAGCAGTTCTTC. Residues: CASSQDGGGFYNEQFF.

The chain joins TRBV19 to TRBJ1-1, with TRBD1 matching 7 bases. V shed 3 bases, J shed 6 bases, and the junction held 4 bases outside the gene matches. The V gene's germline CDR1 is LNHDA and CDR2 SQIVND (reference sequence). The CDR3 contains 13 residues. CDR3 DNA: TGTGCCAGTAGTATGGTAGGGGGCGCTGAAGCTTTCTTT. It yields the protein CASSMVGGAEAFF. Drawing the rest from reference TRBV19 and TRBJ1-1, the complete variable domain is DGGITQSPKYLFRKEGQNVTLSCEQNLNHDAMYWYRQDPGQGLRLIYYSQIVNDFQKGDIAEGYSVSREKKESFPLTVTSAQKNPTAFYLCASSMVGGAEAFFGQGTRLTVV.

CDR3 sequence: CASSLAPDRVGYTF. DNA of the CDR3: TGTGCCAGCAGCCTCGCCCCGGACAGGGTTGGCTACACCTTC. The V and J genes are TRBV4-2 and TRBJ1-2; 8 bases fit TRBD1. CDR3 length: 14 amino acids. Germline V gene sequence: CDR1 LGHNA, CDR2 YNFKEQ. The ends lost 4 bases at V and 7 bases at J; junction bases unmatched: 8.

This clone was observed a single time. The CDR3 loop is CASSFWSGTPRAEQYF. CDR3 in DNA: TGTGCCAGCAGTTTTTGGTCTGGGACACCGAGGGCCGAGCAGTACTTC. The chain combines TRBV27 with TRBJ2-7; TRBD1 might be the D (6 bases). The CDR3 is 16 residues long. Germline CDR1 is MNHEY and CDR2 is SMNVEV (reference sequence). The V end lost 3 bases, the J end lost 6 bases, and 21 bases lay between the germline ends.

This rearrangement joins TRBV27 to TRBJ1-2; TRBD1 is a possible D gene (5 bases). The germline V gene has CDR1 MNHEY and CDR2 SMNVEV (reference sequence). The CDR3 consists of 12 residues. Trimming stripped 9 bases from V and 0 bases from J, with 8 bases between. CDR3 DNA: TGTGCCAGTGGACAAACTAACTATGGCTACACCTTC. It is translated as CASGQTNYGYTF.

Regarding this clone: This sample also contains other DNA sequences that code for the same CDR3. The chain joins TRBV11-2 to TRBJ1-1; D possibly corresponds to TRBD1 (5 bases). Germline V CDR1 and CDR2: SGHAT, FQNNGV. The V and J ends lost 3 bases and 1 base respectively, with 6 bases between them. The CDR3 contains 13 residues. This chain's CDR3 is CASSFQGNTEAFF. CDR3 in DNA: TGTGCCAGCAGCTTCCAGGGGAACACTGAAGCTTTCTTT.

This clone is a singleton in its sample. The gene calls are TRBV30 and TRBJ2-5; perhaps TRBD2 as D (6 bases). The CDR3 is 13 residues long. The V gene's germline CDR1 is GTSNPN and CDR2 SVGIG (reference sequence). Trimming pared 4 bases from V and 7 bases from J, leaving 16 bases between. CDR3 coding DNA: TGTGCCTGGATGGAGGGCCCTAGAGGGACCCAGTACTTC. The encoded protein is CAWMEGPRGTQYF.

This chain links TRBV2 with TRBJ1-2; tentatively, D is TRBD1 (6 bases). CDR1 is SNHLY and CDR2 is FYNNEI in the germline V gene. Trimming pared 6 bases from V and 2 bases from J, leaving 16 bases between. This CDR3 spans 15 amino acids. The CDR3 loop reads CASRNPPGENYGYTF. Here the CDR3 DNA reads TGTGCCAGCAGGAATCCGCCAGGGGAGAACTATGGCTACACCTTC.

The table lists this clone with a count of one. The chain couples TRBV7-9 to TRBJ1-1; 12 bases map to TRBD1. The CDR3 covers 17 residues. Germline lookup yields CDR1 SEHNR and CDR2 FQNEAQ (reference sequence). The V gene end was trimmed by 5 bases and the J gene end by 1 base; junction bases not matched to a gene: 8. The CDR3 is CASSRLPGQGANTEAFF. The CDR3 nucleotides are TGTGCCAGCAGCCGTTTACCGGGACAGGGGGCGAACACTGAAGCTTTCTTT.

The V call is TRBV27, the J call TRBJ1-5, with a possible D match to TRBD1 (5 bases). This CDR3 region has 14 residues. CDR1 and CDR2 from the germline V gene are MNHEY and SMNVEV (reference sequence). V was clipped by 5 bases and J by 7 bases, with 15 bases between them. CDR3 DNA: TGTGCCAGCAGTCCTGGACAACTTCTCCAGCCCCAGCATTTT. This codes for CASSPGQLLQPQHF.

The rearrangement joins TRBV5-4 to TRBJ2-3; TRBD2 might be the D (6 bases). V was pared by 4 bases and J by 8 bases, with 14 bases between. The CDR3 totals 13 residues. Germline CDR1 reads SGHNT; CDR2 reads YYREEE (reference sequence). The CDR3 loop is CASSLDEGGTQYF. The DNA of the CDR3 is TGTGCCAGCAGCCTGGATGAGGGAGGTACGCAGTATTTT. Based on the CDR3 plus reference TRBV5-4 and TRBJ2-3, the full variable domain is ETGVTQSPTHLIKTRGQQVTLRCSSQSGHNTVSWYQQALGQGPQFIFQYYREEENGRGNFPPRFSGLQFPNYSSELNVNALELDDSALYLCASSLDEGGTQYFGPGTRLTVL.

The chain has TRBV18 and TRBJ2-5, with 12 bases lining up with TRBD2. V trimming: 3 bases; J trimming: 5 bases; junction bases outside the gene matches: 4. The CDR3 spans 15 residues. Per germline, CDR1 KGHSH and CDR2 LQKENI. The CDR3 DNA reads as TGTGCCAGCTCACCCGGACTAGCGGGGATGGAGACCCAGTACTTC. Protein: CASSPGLAGMETQYF.

The rearrangement links TRBV18 to TRBJ2-1; the D gene is possibly TRBD1 (5 bases). The CDR3 has 14 residues. Per germline, CDR1 KGHSH and CDR2 LQKENI. Trimming shortened V by 2 bases and J by 5 bases, and 10 bases separated the two germline ends. The CDR3 sequence: CASSPGATNNEQFF. CDR3 nucleotides: TGTGCCAGCTCACCAGGGGCGACCAACAATGAGCAGTTCTTC.

The rearrangement links TRBV18 to TRBJ2-1; D is ambiguous. Germline V gives CDR1 KGHSH, CDR2 LQKENI. Trimming stripped 3 bases from V and 0 bases from J, with 12 bases between. This CDR3 spans 16 amino acids. CDR3: CASSPHNDFSYNEQFF. The CDR3, as DNA: TGTGCCAGCTCACCCCACAATGACTTCTCCTACAATGAGCAGTTCTTC.